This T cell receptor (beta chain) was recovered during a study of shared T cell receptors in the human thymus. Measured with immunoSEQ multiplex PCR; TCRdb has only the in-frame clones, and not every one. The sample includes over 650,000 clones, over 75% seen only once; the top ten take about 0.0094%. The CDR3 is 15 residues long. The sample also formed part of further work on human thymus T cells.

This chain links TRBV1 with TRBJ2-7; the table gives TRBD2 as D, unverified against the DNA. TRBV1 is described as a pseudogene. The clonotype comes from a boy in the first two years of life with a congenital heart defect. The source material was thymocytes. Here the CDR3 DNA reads TGCACCAGCAGCCAAGATCGAAGGGGACTCAGCGAGCAGTACTTC. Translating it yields CTSSQDRRGLSEQYF.